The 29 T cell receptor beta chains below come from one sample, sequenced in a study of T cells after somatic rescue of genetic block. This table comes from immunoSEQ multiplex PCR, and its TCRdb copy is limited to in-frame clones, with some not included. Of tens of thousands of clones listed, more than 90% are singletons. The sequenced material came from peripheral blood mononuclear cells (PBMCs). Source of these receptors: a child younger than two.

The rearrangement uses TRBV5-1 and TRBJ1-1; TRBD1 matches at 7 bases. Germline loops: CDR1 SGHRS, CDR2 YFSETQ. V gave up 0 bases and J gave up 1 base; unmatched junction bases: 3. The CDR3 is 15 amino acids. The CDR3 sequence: CASSLEGGGNTEAFF. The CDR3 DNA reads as TGCGCCAGCAGCTTGGAAGGGGGCGGGAACACTGAAGCTTTCTTT.

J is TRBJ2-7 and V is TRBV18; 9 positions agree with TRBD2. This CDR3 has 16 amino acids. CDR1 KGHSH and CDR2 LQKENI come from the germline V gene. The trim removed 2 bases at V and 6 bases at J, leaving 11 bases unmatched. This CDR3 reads CASSPYIASGVSEQYF. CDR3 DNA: TGTGCCAGCTCACCATATATCGCTAGCGGGGTCTCCGAGCAGTACTTC.

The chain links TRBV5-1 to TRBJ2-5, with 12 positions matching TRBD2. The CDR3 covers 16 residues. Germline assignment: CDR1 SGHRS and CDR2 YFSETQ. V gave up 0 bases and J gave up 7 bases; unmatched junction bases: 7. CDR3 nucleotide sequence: TGCGCCAGCAGCTTGGACCTAGCGGGAGGGCCGGGGACCCAGTACTTC. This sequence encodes CASSLDLAGGPGTQYF.

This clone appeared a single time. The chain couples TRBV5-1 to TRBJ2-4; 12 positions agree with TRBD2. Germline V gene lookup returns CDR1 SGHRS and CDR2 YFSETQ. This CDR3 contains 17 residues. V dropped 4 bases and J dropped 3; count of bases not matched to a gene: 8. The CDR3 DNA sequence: TGCGCCAGCAGCCCAGGGGCTAGCGGGAGGGACAAAAACATTCAGTACTTC. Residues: CASSPGASGRDKNIQYF.

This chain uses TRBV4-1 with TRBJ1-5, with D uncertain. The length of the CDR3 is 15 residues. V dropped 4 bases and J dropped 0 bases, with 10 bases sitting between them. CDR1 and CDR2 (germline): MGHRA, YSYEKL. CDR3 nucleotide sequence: TGCGCCAGCAGCCCCAGCGGAAATAGCAATCAGCCCCAGCATTTT. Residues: CASSPSGNSNQPQHF.

Written as DNA, the CDR3 is TGCGCCAGCGGACGACAGGGATATGGCACCGGGGAGCTGTTTTTT. Translating gives CASGRQGYGTGELFF. The rearrangement links TRBV10-2 to TRBJ2-2, with TRBD1 identical over 7 bases. Germline CDR1 is WSHSY and CDR2 is SAAADI. The V segment lost 8 bases and the J segment 4 bases; nucleotides outside the gene matches: 10. The CDR3 consists of 15 residues.

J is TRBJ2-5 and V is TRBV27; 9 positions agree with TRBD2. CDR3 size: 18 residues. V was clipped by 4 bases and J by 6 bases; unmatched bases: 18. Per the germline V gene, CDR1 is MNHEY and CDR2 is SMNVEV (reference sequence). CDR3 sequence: CASSSYRVLSGSKKTQYF. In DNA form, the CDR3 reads TGTGCCAGCAGTTCGTACCGGGTTCTTAGCGGGAGTAAGAAGACCCAGTACTTC.

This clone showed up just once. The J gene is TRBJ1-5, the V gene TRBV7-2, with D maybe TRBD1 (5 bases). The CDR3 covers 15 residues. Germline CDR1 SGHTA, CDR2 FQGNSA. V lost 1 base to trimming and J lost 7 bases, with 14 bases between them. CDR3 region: CASSLVAGPSQPQHF. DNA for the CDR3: TGTGCCAGCAGCTTAGTGGCGGGACCCTCGCAGCCCCAGCATTTT.

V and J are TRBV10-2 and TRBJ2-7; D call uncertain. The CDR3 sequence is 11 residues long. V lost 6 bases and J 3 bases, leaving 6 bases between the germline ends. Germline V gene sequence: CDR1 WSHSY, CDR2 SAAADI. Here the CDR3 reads CASRTLYEQYF. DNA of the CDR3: TGCGCCAGCAGGACCCTCTACGAGCAGTACTTC.

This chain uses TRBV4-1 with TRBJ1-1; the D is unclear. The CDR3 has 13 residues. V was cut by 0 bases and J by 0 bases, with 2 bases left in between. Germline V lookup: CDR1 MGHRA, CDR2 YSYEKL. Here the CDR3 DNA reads TGCGCCAGCAGCCAAGATCTGAACACTGAAGCTTTCTTT. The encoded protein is CASSQDLNTEAFF.

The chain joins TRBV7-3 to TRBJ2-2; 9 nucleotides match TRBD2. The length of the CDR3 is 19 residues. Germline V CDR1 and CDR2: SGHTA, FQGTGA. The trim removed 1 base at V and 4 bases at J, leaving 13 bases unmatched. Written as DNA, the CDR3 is TGTGCCAGCAGCTTAATCCCGCGAACTAGCGGGTTAAGCACCGGGGAGCTGTTTTTT. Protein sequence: CASSLIPRTSGLSTGELFF. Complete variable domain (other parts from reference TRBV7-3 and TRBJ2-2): GAGVSQTPSNKVTEKGKYVELRCDPISGHTALYWYRQSLGQGPEFLIYFQGTGAADDSGLPNDRFFAVRPEGSVSTLKIQRTERGDSAVYLCASSLIPRTSGLSTGELFFGEGSRLTVL.

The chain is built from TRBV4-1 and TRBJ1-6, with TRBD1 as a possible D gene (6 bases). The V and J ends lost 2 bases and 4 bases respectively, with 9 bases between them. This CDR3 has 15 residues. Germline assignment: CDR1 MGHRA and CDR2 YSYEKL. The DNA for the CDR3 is TGCGCCAGCAGCCAATTCCAGGGGTATAATTCACCCCTCCACTTT. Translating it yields CASSQFQGYNSPLHF.

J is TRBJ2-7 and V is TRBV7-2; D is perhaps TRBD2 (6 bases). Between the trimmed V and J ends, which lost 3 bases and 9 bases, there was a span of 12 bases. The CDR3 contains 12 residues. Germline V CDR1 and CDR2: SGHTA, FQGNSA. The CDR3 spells CASSLGLGVQYF. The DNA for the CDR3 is TGTGCCAGCAGCTTGGGACTGGGCGTGCAGTACTTC.

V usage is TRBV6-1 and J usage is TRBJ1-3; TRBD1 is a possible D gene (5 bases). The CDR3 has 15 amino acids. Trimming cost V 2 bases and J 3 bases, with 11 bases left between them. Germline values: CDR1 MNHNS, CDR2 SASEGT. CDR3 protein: CASSEQGFFGNTIYF. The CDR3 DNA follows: TGTGCCAGCAGTGAACAGGGATTTTTTGGAAACACCATATATTTT.

The CDR3 here is CAISESGSSYEQYF. The CDR3 nucleotides are TGTGCCATCAGTGAGTCTGGGAGCTCCTACGAGCAGTACTTC. V and J are TRBV10-3 and TRBJ2-7, with D perhaps matching TRBD2 (5 bases). V dropped 0 bases and J dropped 0 bases, with 6 bases sitting between them. The CDR3 is 14 amino acids. Germline V gives CDR1 ENHRY, CDR2 SYGVKD.

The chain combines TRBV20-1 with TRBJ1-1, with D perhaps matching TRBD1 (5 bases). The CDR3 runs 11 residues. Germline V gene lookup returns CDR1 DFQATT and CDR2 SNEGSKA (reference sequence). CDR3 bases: TGCAGGGGGGGTTTGAACACTGAAGCTTTCTTT. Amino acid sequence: CRGGLNTEAFF.

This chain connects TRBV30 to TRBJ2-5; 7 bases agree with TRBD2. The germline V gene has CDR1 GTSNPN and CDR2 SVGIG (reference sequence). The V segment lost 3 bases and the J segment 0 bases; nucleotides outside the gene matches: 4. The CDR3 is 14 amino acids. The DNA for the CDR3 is TGTGCCTGGAGCGGGGGGAAGTACCAAGAGACCCAGTACTTC. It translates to CAWSGGKYQETQYF.

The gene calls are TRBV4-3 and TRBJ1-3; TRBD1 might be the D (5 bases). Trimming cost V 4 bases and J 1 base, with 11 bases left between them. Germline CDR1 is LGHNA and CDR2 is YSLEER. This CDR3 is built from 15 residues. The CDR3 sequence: CASSLGRTSGNTIYF. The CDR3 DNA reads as TGCGCCAGCAGCCTAGGAAGGACATCTGGAAACACCATATATTTT.

The CDR3 loop is CASTEIWGVPQATGELFF. The CDR3 DNA is TGTGCCAGTACCGAAATATGGGGGGTCCCACAGGCTACCGGGGAGCTGTTTTTT. V and J are TRBV19 and TRBJ2-2, with a tentative D call TRBD2 (6 bases). V shed 7 bases and J shed 5 bases, with 26 bases lying between them. CDR3 length: 18 residues. Looked up from germline, CDR1 is LNHDA and CDR2 is SQIVND (reference sequence).

CDR3 bases: TGTGCCATCAGTGAGTCCGGGGCGGGGCAAGAGACCCAGTACTTC. It encodes CAISESGAGQETQYF. The chain combines TRBV10-3 with TRBJ2-5; tentative D call: TRBD2 (6 bases). Trimming took off 0 bases at V and 2 bases at J, with 10 bases between the two ends. Germline V gene data show CDR1 as ENHRY and CDR2 as SYGVKD. The CDR3 sequence is 15 residues long.

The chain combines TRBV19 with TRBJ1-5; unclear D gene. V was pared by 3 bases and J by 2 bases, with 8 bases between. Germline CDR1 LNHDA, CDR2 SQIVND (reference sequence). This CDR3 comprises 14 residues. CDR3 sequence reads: CASSIEEGNQPQHF. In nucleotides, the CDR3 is TGTGCCAGTAGTATTGAGGAGGGCAATCAGCCCCAGCATTTT.

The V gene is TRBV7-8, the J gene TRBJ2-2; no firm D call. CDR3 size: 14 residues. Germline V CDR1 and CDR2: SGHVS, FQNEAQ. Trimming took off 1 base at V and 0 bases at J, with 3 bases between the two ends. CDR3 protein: CASSLGSNTGELFF. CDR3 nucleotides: TGTGCCAGCAGCTTAGGCTCGAACACCGGGGAGCTGTTTTTT.

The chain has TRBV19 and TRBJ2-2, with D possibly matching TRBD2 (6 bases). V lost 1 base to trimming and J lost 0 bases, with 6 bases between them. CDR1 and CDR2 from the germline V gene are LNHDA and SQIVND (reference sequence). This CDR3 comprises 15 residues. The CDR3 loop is CASSIGLANTGELFF. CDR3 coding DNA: TGTGCCAGTAGTATAGGACTAGCGAACACCGGGGAGCTGTTTTTT.

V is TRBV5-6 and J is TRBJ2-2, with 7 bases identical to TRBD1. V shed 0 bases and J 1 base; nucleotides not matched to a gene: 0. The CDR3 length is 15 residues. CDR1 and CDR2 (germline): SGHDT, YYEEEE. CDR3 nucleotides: TGTGCCAGCAGCTTGGGGACAGGGAACACCGGGGAGCTGTTTTTT. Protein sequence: CASSLGTGNTGELFF. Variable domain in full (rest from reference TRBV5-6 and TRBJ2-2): DAGVTQSPTHLIKTRGQQVTLRCSPKSGHDTVSWYQQALGQGPQFIFQYYEEEERQRGNFPDRFSGHQFPNYSSELNVNALLLGDSALYLCASSLGTGNTGELFFGEGSRLTVL.

Here the CDR3 DNA reads TGCGCCAGCAGTGTACAGTTTAATCAGCCCCAGCATTTT. Amino acids: CASSVQFNQPQHF. V gene TRBV10-1 combines with J gene TRBJ1-5; D unresolved. The CDR3 is 13 residues long. Trimming cost V 4 bases and J 4 bases, with 8 bases left between them. In germline, CDR1 is WNHNN, CDR2 SYGVQD (reference sequence).

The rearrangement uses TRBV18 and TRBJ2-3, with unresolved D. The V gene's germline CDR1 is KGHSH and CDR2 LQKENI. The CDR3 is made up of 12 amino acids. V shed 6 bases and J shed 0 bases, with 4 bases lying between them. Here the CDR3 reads CASSTSTDTQYF. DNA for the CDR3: TGTGCCAGCTCGACTAGCACAGATACGCAGTATTTT.

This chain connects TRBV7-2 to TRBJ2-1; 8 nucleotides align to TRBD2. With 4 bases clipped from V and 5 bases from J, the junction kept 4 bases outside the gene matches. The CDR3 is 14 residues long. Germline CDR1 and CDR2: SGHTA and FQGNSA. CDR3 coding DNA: TGTGCCAGCAGCTCGGGAGGGCAACACAATGAGCAGTTCTTC. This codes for CASSSGGQHNEQFF.

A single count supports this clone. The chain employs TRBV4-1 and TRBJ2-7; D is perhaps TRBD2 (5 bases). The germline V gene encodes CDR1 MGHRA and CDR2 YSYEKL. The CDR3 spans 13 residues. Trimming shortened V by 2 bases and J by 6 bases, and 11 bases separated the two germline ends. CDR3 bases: TGCGCCAGCAGCCAATATTCGGGAACCGAGCAGTACTTC. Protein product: CASSQYSGTEQYF.

This CDR3 is CASGDQGLGNQPQHF. Written as DNA, the CDR3 is TGTGCTAGTGGTGACCAAGGGCTTGGAAATCAGCCCCAGCATTTT. V gene TRBV12-5 combines with J gene TRBJ1-5; D not resolved. Germline loops: CDR1 LGHNT, CDR2 FRNRAP. The V gene lost 5 bases and the J gene lost 4 bases, with 15 bases spanning the gap. The CDR3 is 15 amino acids. Combining the CDR3 with reference TRBV12-5 and TRBJ1-5 gives the whole variable domain DARVTQTPRHKVTEMGQEVTMRCQPILGHNTVFWYRQTMMQGLELLAYFRNRAPLDDSGMPKDRFSAEMPDATLATLKIQPSEPRDSAVYFCASGDQGLGNQPQHFGDGTRLSIL.